Many counts were recorded for the clone carrying this TCR beta chain. No antigen is known for it. These data come from a study of T-cell memory formation after mild COVID-19. Study as a whole: Largely donor-specific TCR clusters were found. Study results and caveats: The finding that pre-infection memory included some responding clones suggested that cross-reactive memory joined.

V was pared by 4 bases and J by 1 base, with 18 bases between. Germline V gene data show CDR1 as SGHRS and CDR2 as YFSETQ. CDR3 length equals 16 residues. TCRdb passed the 5' RACE reads through MiXCR, listing each CDR3 protein once. Of 250,000 or so distinct CDR3 sequences listed, more than 15% were seen once; the top ten hold under 30%. The chain is built from TRBV5-1 and TRBJ2-7, with a tentative D call TRBD1 (8 bases). Sequencing was performed on PBMCs or a T cell subset sorted from them (not recorded which). This clonotype originated in a man between 18 and 29 years old who had mild COVID-19 (a few samples of this study predate the infection). Cell type and time point are not known. CDR3 region: CASSGGDRTLSYEQYF. The CDR3 coding sequence is TGCGCCAGCAGCGGGGGGGACAGGACCTTGTCCTACGAGCAGTACTTC.